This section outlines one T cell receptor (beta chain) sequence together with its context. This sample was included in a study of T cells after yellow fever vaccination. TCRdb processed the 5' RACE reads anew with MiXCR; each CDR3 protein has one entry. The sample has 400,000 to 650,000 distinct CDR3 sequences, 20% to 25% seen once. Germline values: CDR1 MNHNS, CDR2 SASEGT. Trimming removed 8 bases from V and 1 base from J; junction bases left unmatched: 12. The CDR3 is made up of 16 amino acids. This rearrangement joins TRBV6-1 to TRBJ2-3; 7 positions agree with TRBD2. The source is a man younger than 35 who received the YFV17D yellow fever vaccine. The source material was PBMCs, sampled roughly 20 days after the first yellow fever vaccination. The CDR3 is CASERAGGGRTDTQYF. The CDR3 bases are TGTGCCAGCGAGAGGGCTGGGGGGGGACGCACAGATACGCAGTATTTT.